A single sample is the source of the 24 T cell receptor beta chains below, sequenced in a study of blood T cells in healthy people across ages (dated by TCRdb to between 2015 and 2017). Libraries were built with 5' RACE. Sequencing was performed on an Illumina HiSeq 2500. The second PCR ran for about 6 to 12 cycles and used a J-beta primer mix along with a sample-barcoded 5' primer. Clones were called with MiXCR by TCRdb after fastp trimmed the public reads at Q25, and only in-frame beta chains were retained. Rows merge per CDR3 protein into single entries with the most common DNA and genes. This sample is represented by 800,000 to 900,000 distinct CDR3 sequences; approximately 65% of them were singletons. The ten largest clones take up 25% to 30% of the sample. The sequenced material came from blood. These receptors all stem from a man in his thirties or forties in good health.

This clonotype turned up a few times. This chain connects TRBV4-3 to TRBJ2-3; the match to TRBD2 covers 8 bases. Trimming cost V 5 bases and J 4 bases; bases outside gene matches: 11. The CDR3 runs to 16 residues. Germline V gene data show CDR1 as LGHNA and CDR2 as YSLEER. The CDR3 sequence is CASSKTLSGVSDTQYF. The CDR3 DNA follows: TGCGCCAGCAGCAAAACCCTTAGCGGGGTATCAGATACGCAGTATTTT.

The chain carries TRBV13 and TRBJ2-3; 7 bases agree with TRBD1. The CDR3 is 15 residues long. V gave up 5 bases and J gave up 5 bases; unmatched junction bases: 10. The germline CDR1 and CDR2 sequences are PRHDT and FYEKMQ (reference sequence). The CDR3 region is CASSPPRQGKDTQYF. The CDR3 DNA sequence: TGTGCCAGCAGCCCCCCCCGACAGGGTAAAGATACGCAGTATTTT.

V usage is TRBV10-3 and J usage is TRBJ2-1; either TRBD1 or TRBD2 may supply D (5 bases each). V lost 5 bases, J lost 4 bases, and 15 bases lay in between. Per germline, CDR1 ENHRY and CDR2 SYGVKD. This CDR3 has 15 amino acids. CDR3 in DNA: TGTGCCATCAGTTCCCAGGGTCGGGGTTACAATGAGCAGTTCTTC. Protein sequence: CAISSQGRGYNEQFF.

A few counts support this clonotype. The V gene is TRBV10-3, the J gene TRBJ2-3; 8 bases are a match to TRBD2. V lost 3 bases to trimming and J lost 2 bases; unmatched junction nucleotides: 4. The CDR3 has 15 residues. Germline assignment: CDR1 ENHRY and CDR2 SYGVKD. CDR3 residues: CAISDGTRLTDTQYF. The CDR3 coding sequence is TGTGCCATCAGTGACGGGACTAGGCTCACAGATACGCAGTATTTT.

Written as DNA, the CDR3 is TGCAGCGTTAAGGGAGGAGGGGGGAGCACAGATACGCAGTATTTT. This gives the protein CSVKGGGGSTDTQYF. The gene calls are TRBV29-1 and TRBJ2-3; tentatively, D is TRBD1 or TRBD2 (6 bases each). The V and J ends lost 5 bases and 0 bases respectively, with 15 bases between them. Germline lookup yields CDR1 SQVTM and CDR2 ANQGSEA. The CDR3 has 15 amino acids.

The chain links TRBV14 to TRBJ2-7; no clear D. Trimming shortened V by 1 base and J by 6 bases, and 16 bases separated the two germline ends. This CDR3 is 15 amino acids long. The germline CDR1 and CDR2 sequences are SGHDN and FVKESK. Written as DNA, the CDR3 is TGTGCCAGCAGCCAAGCGTCGGTCTTGCTCTCCGAGCAGTACTTC. Its protein is CASSQASVLLSEQYF.

This clonotype was seen a handful of times. The rearrangement joins TRBV7-9 to TRBJ2-7; TRBD2 matches 11 bases. The germline V gene encodes CDR1 SEHNR and CDR2 FQNEAQ (reference sequence). The CDR3 is made up of 17 amino acids. V shed 5 bases and J 6 bases; nucleotides not matched to a gene: 15. The DNA of the CDR3 is TGTGCCAGCAGCCCGTTCCTACTAGCGGGGGCCCATGTCGAGCAGTACTTC. Protein sequence: CASSPFLLAGAHVEQYF.

This CDR3 reads CASSLGSQGLSSYNSPLHF. In nucleotides, the CDR3 is TGTGCCAGCAGCTTGGGATCACAGGGTTTGAGCTCCTATAATTCACCCCTCCACTTT. V gene TRBV5-5 combines with J gene TRBJ1-6, with D perhaps matching TRBD1 (6 bases). Deletions cut 0 bases from V and 0 bases from J, with 16 bases between. Germline V gene sequence: CDR1 SGHKS, CDR2 YYEKEE (reference sequence). This CDR3 has 19 residues.

The chain has TRBV5-5 and TRBJ2-1, with TRBD1 matching over 7 bases. CDR1 is SGHKS, CDR2 YYEKEE, per germline (reference sequence). The length of the CDR3 is 17 residues. With 0 bases clipped from V and 1 base from J, the junction kept 7 bases outside the gene matches. The CDR3 region has the DNA TGTGCCAGCAGCTTGGACTCGGGACAGCCTTCCTACAATGAGCAGTTCTTC. Translating it yields CASSLDSGQPSYNEQFF. Based on the CDR3 plus reference TRBV5-5 and TRBJ2-1, the full variable domain is DAGVTQSPTHLIKTRGQQVTLRCSPISGHKSVSWYQQVLGQGPQFIFQYYEKEERGRGNFPDRFSARQFPNYSSELNVNALLLGDSALYLCASSLDSGQPSYNEQFFGPGTRLTVL.

The CDR3 region has the DNA TGTGCCAGCAGTTATGTGGCCGAGCAGTACTTC. Amino acid sequence: CASSYVAEQYF. The genes are TRBV6-6 and TRBJ2-4, with no clear D. The last part of the DNA fits TRBJ2-7 better; the J call may be wrong. Germline-derived CDR1 and CDR2 are MNHNY and SVGAGI (reference sequence). The CDR3 spans 11 residues.

J is TRBJ2-5 and V is TRBV12-3 or TRBV12-4; 10 nucleotides match TRBD1. V gave up 4 bases and J gave up 4 bases; unmatched junction bases: 15. This CDR3 comprises 18 residues. This CDR3 reads CASSYTGQGSRLGETQYF. The CDR3 nucleotides are TGTGCCAGCAGTTATACGGGACAGGGGTCGAGGTTAGGAGAGACCCAGTACTTC.

The chain has TRBV29-1 and TRBJ2-1, with no clear D. The CDR3 covers 12 residues. Trimming took 3 bases from V and 3 from J, leaving 6 bases between them. The germline V gene has CDR1 SQVTM and CDR2 ANQGSEA. The chain's CDR3 is CSVDPSYNEQFF. The CDR3 DNA reads TGCAGCGTTGACCCCAGCTACAATGAGCAGTTCTTC.

This clonotype showed up just a few times. The V call is TRBV6-1, the J call TRBJ1-2; no clear D. Germline CDR1 MNHNS, CDR2 SASEGT. There are 14 residues in the CDR3. The V gene lost 6 bases and the J gene lost 2 bases, with 13 bases spanning the gap. CDR3 nucleotide sequence: TGTGCCAGCAGCGCGACTCAGCAGAACTATGGCTACACCTTC. This gives the protein CASSATQQNYGYTF.

The CDR3 protein is CSAGTGDSNQPQHF. DNA for the CDR3: TGCAGCGCCGGGACAGGAGACAGCAATCAGCCCCAGCATTTT. The chain has TRBV29-1 and TRBJ1-5, with 8 bases lining up with TRBD1. Germline values: CDR1 SQVTM, CDR2 ANQGSEA. The CDR3 contains 14 residues. The V and J ends lost 7 bases and 1 base, in that order; junction bases with no gene match: 6.

The chain couples TRBV20-1 to TRBJ2-5, with TRBD2 matching 13 bases. The CDR3 has 16 residues. CDR1 and CDR2 from the germline V gene are DFQATT and SNEGSKA (reference sequence). After removal of 4 bases from V and 6 bases from J, the junction contained 11 bases not matched to a gene. The CDR3 coding sequence is TGCAGTGCTATTGTGGTCGAGGGGACTAGCGGGAAGACCCAGTACTTC. Amino acids: CSAIVVEGTSGKTQYF.

The V call is TRBV20-1, the J call TRBJ2-4; 8 nucleotides match TRBD1. The J call may be incorrect, as the DNA end agrees better with TRBJ2-5. Germline loops: CDR1 DFQATT, CDR2 SNEGSKA (reference sequence). The CDR3 has 15 residues. The CDR3 loop reads CSAKGQGVGQETQYF. CDR3 nucleotide sequence: TGCAGTGCTAAAGGACAGGGAGTGGGCCAAGAGACCCAGTACTTC.

The chain has TRBV7-9 and TRBJ1-1; D remains unclear. In germline, CDR1 is SEHNR, CDR2 FQNEAQ (reference sequence). Trimming took off 1 base at V and 5 bases at J, with 14 bases between the two ends. The CDR3 sequence is 15 residues long. The CDR3 nucleotides are TGTGCCAGCAGCTTAGGTTCGGACCCCTGGACTGAAGCTTTCTTT. Its translation is CASSLGSDPWTEAFF.

The chain couples TRBV2 to TRBJ2-1; 9 nucleotides agree with TRBD2. The CDR3 totals 14 residues. The V segment lost 10 bases and the J segment 4 bases; nucleotides outside the gene matches: 8. Looked up from germline, CDR1 is SNHLY and CDR2 is FYNNEI. The CDR3 loop is CAIVSGGTYNEQFF. The CDR3 nucleotides read TGTGCCATCGTAAGCGGGGGGACTTACAATGAGCAGTTCTTC.

The chain is built from TRBV30 and TRBJ2-5, with TRBD2 matching 12 bases. Trimming removed 3 bases from V and 1 base from J; junction bases left unmatched: 0. Germline lookup yields CDR1 GTSNPN and CDR2 SVGIG (reference sequence). This CDR3 comprises 14 residues. CDR3 DNA: TGTGCCTGGAGACTAGCGGGGGGCCAAGAGACCCAGTACTTC. This encodes CAWRLAGGQETQYF. Looking up the rest from reference TRBV30 and TRBJ2-5 gives the full variable domain: SQTIHQWPATLVQPVGSPLSLECTVEGTSNPNLYWYRQAAGRGLQLLFYSVGIGQISSEVPQNLSASRPQDRQFILSSKKLLLSDSGFYLCAWRLAGGQETQYFGPGTRLLVL.

The chain combines TRBV10-3 with TRBJ2-3; 7 nucleotides match TRBD1. The V gene's germline CDR1 is ENHRY and CDR2 SYGVKD. J was trimmed by 6 bases and V by 8 bases; bases with no gene match: 8. This CDR3 comprises 13 residues. CDR3 sequence reads: CAIGRQGGDTQYF. The CDR3 coding sequence is TGTGCCATCGGTCGACAGGGCGGGGATACGCAGTATTTT.

This clonotype was found once. The rearrangement joins TRBV12-3 or TRBV12-4 to TRBJ2-5; either TRBD1 or TRBD2 may supply D (5 bases each). Deletions cut 8 bases from V and 5 bases from J, with 18 bases between. The CDR3 sequence is 14 residues long. DNA of the CDR3: TGTGCCAGCTCAGTTGGGGGTAGATTCGAGACCCAGTACTTC. Amino acids: CASSVGGRFETQYF.

The DNA of the CDR3 is TGTGCCAGCACGTGGACAGGGTCGTTGAGCAATGAGCAGTTCTTC. This gives the protein CASTWTGSLSNEQFF. J is TRBJ2-1 and V is TRBV6-2 or TRBV6-3, with 8 positions matching TRBD1. The germline V gene has CDR1 MNHEY and CDR2 SVGEGT. V trimming: 7 bases; J trimming: 6 bases; junction bases outside the gene matches: 11. CDR3 size: 15 residues.

The rearrangement joins TRBV6-2 or TRBV6-3 to TRBJ2-7; D call uncertain. V shed 6 bases and J shed 0 bases, with 18 bases lying between them. The CDR3 has 16 amino acids. CDR1 is MNHEY, CDR2 SVGEGT, per germline. CDR3 sequence (DNA): TGTGCCAGCAGCGACCCCACCTCCACAAACTCCTACGAGCAGTACTTC. As protein: CASSDPTSTNSYEQYF.

This clonotype has more than one count but fewer than ten. The gene calls are TRBV6-1 and TRBJ2-7; D is undetermined. Germline CDR1 is MNHNS and CDR2 is SASEGT. CDR3 length: 16 residues. V was clipped by 2 bases and J by 7 bases, with 21 bases between them. The CDR3: CASSEIQVSGAAEQYF. Here the CDR3 DNA reads TGTGCCAGCAGTGAAATCCAAGTGTCGGGCGCAGCTGAGCAGTACTTC.